This TCR beta chain was recovered during a study of identifying expanded T cells in peripheral blood. Study outcomes and limitations: About 1.2 clones differed between technical replicates, versus approximately 17 and 20 over time.

From germline, CDR1 is LNHDA and CDR2 SQIVND (reference sequence). CDR3 length equals 14 residues. Trimming removed 3 bases at V and 10 bases at J, with 18 bases between. No infections or other immune events were documented during collection. The data were produced by immunoSEQ multiplex PCR, yet TCRdb's version contains in-frame clones alone and is incomplete. In the table there are over 100,000 clones, about 88% of which are singletons. As to this clone: Antigen unknown.

Sequenced material: blood. The origin of this receptor is a person aged 18 to 70 in good health. The chain couples TRBV19 to TRBJ1-1, with D maybe TRBD1 (6 bases). The CDR3 coding sequence is TGTGCCAGTAGTATCCTCCAGGGGTCGCGCGGAGCTTTCTTT. Translating it yields CASSILQGSRGAFF.